Only one count was recorded for the clone carrying this T cell receptor beta chain. Profiled with immunoSEQ multiplex PCR; TCRdb holds only in-frame clones, not every one. Of about 320,000 clones listed, roughly 85% were seen once; the top ten hold around 7.2%. The germline V gene encodes CDR1 MNHEY and CDR2 SVGAGI. With 9 bases removed from V and 0 bases from J, the gap between germline ends came to 18 bases. This CDR3 region has 15 residues. The data belong to a study of blood T cell repertoires in COVID-19. The sample taken for sequencing was peripheral blood. The chain uses TRBV6-5 and TRBJ2-7; D is possibly TRBD1 (6 bases). The TCR was taken from a human donor in a cohort sampled during active COVID-19. The CDR3 DNA is TGTGCCAGGGGGACACTAAGGGGAGTCTCCTACGAGCAGTACTTC. Its translation: CARGTLRGVSYEQYF.